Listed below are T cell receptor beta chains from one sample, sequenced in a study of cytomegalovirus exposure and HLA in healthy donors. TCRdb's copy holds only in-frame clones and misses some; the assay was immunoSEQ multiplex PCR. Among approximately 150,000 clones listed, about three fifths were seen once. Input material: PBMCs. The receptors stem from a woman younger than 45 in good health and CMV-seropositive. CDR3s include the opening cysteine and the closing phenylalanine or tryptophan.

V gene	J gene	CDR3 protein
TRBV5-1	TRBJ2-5	CASRTSGSRETQYF
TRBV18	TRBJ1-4	CASSPYTGPFNEKLFF
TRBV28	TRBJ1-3	CASSLYGGGNTIYF
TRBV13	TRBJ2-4	CASSGQGVAKNIQYF
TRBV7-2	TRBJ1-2	CASSSPREEGYTF
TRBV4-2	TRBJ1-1	CASSQGRGRAEAFF
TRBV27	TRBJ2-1	CASSDRDRVLRQFF
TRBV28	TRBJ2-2	CASRGQGADTGELFF
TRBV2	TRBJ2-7	CASSVQGAGDEQYF
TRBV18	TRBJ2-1	CASSPGASSYNEQFF
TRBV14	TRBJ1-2	CASSQGRTGMSYTF
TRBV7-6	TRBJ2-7	CASSFGRDDEQYF
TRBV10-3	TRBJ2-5	CAISEVQGASTQYF
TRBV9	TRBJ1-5	CASSVEGGGPQHF
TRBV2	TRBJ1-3	CASSEFVQGKNTIYF
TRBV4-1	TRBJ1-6	CASSHGRGPSSLHF
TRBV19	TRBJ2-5	CASSAQGTTYETQYF
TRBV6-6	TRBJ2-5	CASTRGGPETQYF
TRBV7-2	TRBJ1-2	CASSLLYGYTF
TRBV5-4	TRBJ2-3	CASSIGTKIDTQYF
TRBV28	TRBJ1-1	CASSTSGMHVNTEAFF
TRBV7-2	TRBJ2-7	CASGRTSGGGSYEQYF
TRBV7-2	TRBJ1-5	CASSSNREQPQHF
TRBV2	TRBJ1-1	CASSPQGGAVEAFF
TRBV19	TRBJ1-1	CASSQGQGNTEAFF
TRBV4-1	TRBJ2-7	CASSLESQGGYEQYF
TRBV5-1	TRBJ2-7	CASSLSLAGNYEQYF
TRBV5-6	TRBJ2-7	CASSLSGTAYEQYF
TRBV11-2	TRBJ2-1	CASSLVSGTSGYNEQFF
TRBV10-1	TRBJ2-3	CASSESGGGDTQYF
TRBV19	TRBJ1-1	CASSISRIKDTEAFF
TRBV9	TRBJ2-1	CASSPAREQFF
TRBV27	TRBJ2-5	CATRQGASETQYF
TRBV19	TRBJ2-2	CASNSPSANTGELFF
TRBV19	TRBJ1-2	CASSQGLYGYTF
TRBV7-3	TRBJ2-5	CASRPRGGPEETQYF